What follows are 20 T cell receptor beta chains derived from one specimen sequenced in a study of shared clonotypes between healthy human individuals. Profiling relied on immunoSEQ multiplex PCR, and the TCRdb table lists in-frame clones only, not all of them. Here the sample spans about 640,000 clones, around 72% being singletons. Sequenced material: memory CD4+ T cells sorted from blood. Subset described: CD45RA-negative fraction. The receptors were sampled from a woman aged 25 to 45 in good health.

This clone was counted a few times. The chain recombines TRBV5-5 with TRBJ2-3, with D hard to call. Germline V gene sequence: CDR1 SGHKS, CDR2 YYEKEE (reference sequence). Trimming removed 2 bases at V and 1 base at J, with 8 bases between. CDR3 length equals 14 residues. The CDR3 here is CASSFGRGTDTQYF. CDR3 nucleotides: TGTGCCAGCAGCTTTGGACGAGGCACAGATACGCAGTATTTT.

This clone has ten or more counts. The sample holds other DNA sequences that translate to the same CDR3. The V call is TRBV7-9, the J call TRBJ2-7, with unresolved D. Germline lookup yields CDR1 SEHNR and CDR2 FQNEAQ (reference sequence). The V end lost 2 bases, the J end lost 1 base, and 0 bases lay between the germline ends. This CDR3 is built from 11 residues. CDR3 amino acids: CASSLSYEQYF. DNA of the CDR3: TGTGCCAGCAGCTTATCCTACGAGCAGTACTTC.

The chain combines TRBV30 with TRBJ1-3; 7 bases fit TRBD1. V lost 5 bases to trimming and J lost 4 bases; unmatched junction nucleotides: 8. The CDR3 is 14 amino acids. Germline-derived CDR1 and CDR2 are GTSNPN and SVGIG (reference sequence). CDR3 region: CAWSLTGIGNTIYF. For the CDR3, the DNA is TGTGCCTGGTCACTGACAGGGATCGGAAACACCATATATTTT.

The V gene is TRBV5-6, the J gene TRBJ2-1; D remains ambiguous. V lost 2 bases, J lost 10 bases, and 7 bases lay in between. Germline assignment: CDR1 SGHDT and CDR2 YYEEEE. CDR3 length equals 11 residues. In DNA form, the CDR3 reads TGTGCCAGCAGCTTACGCCGGGAGCAGTTCTTC. Its translation: CASSLRREQFF.

V gene TRBV29-1 combines with J gene TRBJ2-7; a weak D match, TRBD1 (7 bases). The CDR3 spans 14 residues. From germline, CDR1 is SQVTM and CDR2 ANQGSEA. The ends were cut back, 0 bases at V and 5 bases at J, with 14 bases in the middle. CDR3 sequence reads: CSVEEGRGDNEQYF. In DNA, the CDR3 is TGCAGCGTTGAAGAGGGCAGGGGGGACAACGAGCAGTACTTC.

Only a few counts were recorded for this clone. Distinct nucleotide sequences in the sample also encode this CDR3. This chain links TRBV19 with TRBJ1-5, with D tentatively TRBD1 (5 bases). Germline CDR1 LNHDA, CDR2 SQIVND (reference sequence). This CDR3 has 13 amino acids. V lost 7 bases and J lost 2, with 9 bases in between. CDR3 bases: TGTGCCAGTATGGGGCAGGGCAATCAGCCCCAGCATTTT. Protein: CASMGQGNQPQHF.

This clone was detected a few times. V and J are TRBV28 and TRBJ2-7, with TRBD2 as a possible D gene (5 bases). The CDR3 is 14 residues long. Per the germline V gene, CDR1 is MDHEN and CDR2 is SYDVKM. V lost 7 bases and J lost 0, with 13 bases in between. CDR3 DNA: TGTGCCAGCATCCTAGGAGGTAGCTCCTACGAGCAGTACTTC. It is translated as CASILGGSSYEQYF.

The genes are TRBV28 and TRBJ1-5; D might be TRBD1 (6 bases). The CDR3 is made up of 13 amino acids. Germline V lookup: CDR1 MDHEN, CDR2 SYDVKM. The DNA for the CDR3 is TGTGCTCTGACAGGAGATAGCAATCAGCCCCAGCATTTT. It translates to CALTGDSNQPQHF. Complete variable domain (other parts from reference TRBV28 and TRBJ1-5): DVKVTQSSRYLVKRTGEKVFLECVQDMDHENMFWYRQDPGLGLRLIYFSYDVKMKEKGDIPEGYSVSREKKERFSLILESASTNQTSMYLCALTGDSNQPQHFGDGTRLSIL.

The chain's CDR3 is CASSAAVNGGNEQFF. DNA of the CDR3: TGTGCCAGCAGTGCCGCCGTGAATGGGGGCAATGAGCAGTTCTTC. The V call is TRBV28, the J call TRBJ2-1; D may match TRBD1 or TRBD2 (5 bases each). This CDR3 comprises 15 residues. Trimming cost V 5 bases and J 6 bases, with 17 bases left between them. Germline loops: CDR1 MDHEN, CDR2 SYDVKM.

The chain combines TRBV7-9 with TRBJ2-3; 7 bases fit TRBD1. The ends lost 7 bases at V and 3 bases at J; junction bases unmatched: 4. Germline CDR1 is SEHNR and CDR2 is FQNEAQ (reference sequence). The CDR3 length is 13 residues. In nucleotides, the CDR3 is TGTGCCAGCACTTACAGGGGAACAGATACGCAGTATTTT. This sequence encodes CASTYRGTDTQYF.

This clone was found a few times. This chain links TRBV27 with TRBJ2-1; 7 nucleotides match TRBD2. The germline V gene encodes CDR1 MNHEY and CDR2 SMNVEV (reference sequence). After removal of 3 bases from V and 0 bases from J, the junction contained 5 bases not matched to a gene. This CDR3 is built from 16 residues. The CDR3 region is CASSLRGFSSYNEQFF. The CDR3 region has the DNA TGTGCCAGCAGTTTGCGGGGGTTCAGCTCCTACAATGAGCAGTTCTTC.

This chain links TRBV6-5 with TRBJ1-3; D is perhaps TRBD1 (5 bases). Trimming pared 2 bases from V and 4 bases from J, leaving 15 bases between. Germline-derived CDR1 and CDR2 are MNHEY and SVGAGI. The CDR3 runs to 16 residues. The CDR3 here is CASSYTIQGPGNTIYF. The CDR3 DNA is TGTGCCAGCAGTTACACGATTCAGGGTCCGGGAAACACCATATATTTT.

This chain uses TRBV5-4 with TRBJ2-7; no clear D gene. The germline V and J ends were trimmed by 4 bases and 5 bases, with 7 bases remaining between them. CDR1 and CDR2 (germline): SGHNT, YYREEE (reference sequence). The length of the CDR3 is 11 residues. The CDR3 here is CASSSFNEQYF. The DNA of the CDR3 is TGTGCCAGCAGCAGTTTTAACGAGCAGTACTTC.

CDR3 DNA sequence: TGTGCCAGCAGTTTCCACCGGGGGGGGAGCAATCAGCCCCAGCATTTT. This gives the protein CASSFHRGGSNQPQHF. The V and J genes are TRBV28 and TRBJ1-5, with TRBD1 as a possible D gene (5 bases). The CDR3 spans 16 residues. V was cut by 3 bases and J by 1 base, with 13 bases left in between. CDR1 is MDHEN and CDR2 is SYDVKM in the germline V gene.

J is TRBJ1-2 and V is TRBV5-6; 10 bases are a match to TRBD1. Germline V lookup: CDR1 SGHDT, CDR2 YYEEEE. CDR3 length equals 16 residues. The V gene end was trimmed by 0 bases and the J gene end by 0 bases; junction bases not matched to a gene: 2. The CDR3 DNA sequence: TGTGCCAGCAGCTTGGTGGGGACAGGGGCTAACTATGGCTACACCTTC. Encoded protein: CASSLVGTGANYGYTF.

This clone was observed many times. V usage is TRBV21-1 and J usage is TRBJ1-3; the D call of TRBD1 is as the table states it, not checked on the DNA. TRBV21-1 is a recognized pseudogene. The CDR3 sequence is 17 residues long. CDR3 region: CASSKAGTKKMRNTIYF. The CDR3, as DNA: TGTGCCAGCAGCAAAGCCGGGACAAAAAAAATGAGAAACACCATATATTTT.

The chain is built from TRBV6-1 and TRBJ1-5, with D perhaps TRBD1 (6 bases). Germline V CDR1 and CDR2: MNHNS, SASEGT. The CDR3 extends over 15 amino acids. Deletions cut 6 bases from V and 11 bases from J, with 23 bases between. The CDR3 protein is CASRQTVIGGQAQHF. In DNA, the CDR3 is TGTGCCAGCAGACAAACAGTGATCGGGGGACAAGCCCAGCATTTT.

The rearrangement uses TRBV27 and TRBJ1-3; TRBD1 is a possible D gene (5 bases). The CDR3 totals 15 residues. Germline CDR1 and CDR2: MNHEY and SMNVEV (reference sequence). Trimming removed 4 bases from V and 0 bases from J, with 10 bases in between. In DNA, the CDR3 is TGTGCCAGCAGTTGGACAACTGCCTCTGGAAACACCATATATTTT. Translating it yields CASSWTTASGNTIYF.

Concerning this clone: Being one base from a much bigger clone, this may be a read error. Additional DNA sequences in this sample encode the identical CDR3. V gene TRBV2 combines with J gene TRBJ2-7, with D maybe TRBD2 (5 bases). The CDR3 spans 11 residues. Germline CDR1 reads SNHLY; CDR2 reads FYNNEI. Trimming removed 5 bases from V and 4 bases from J, with 6 bases in between. The CDR3 DNA reads TGTGCCAGCAGTCGGGAATACGAGCAGTACTTC. It is translated as CASSREYEQYF.

The chain combines TRBV5-1 with TRBJ1-4; a weak D match, TRBD1 (5 bases). In germline, CDR1 is SGHRS, CDR2 YFSETQ. CDR3 length: 15 amino acids. Trimming shortened V by 3 bases and J by 3 bases, and 12 bases separated the two germline ends. CDR3: CASSYGRGANEKLFF. CDR3 sequence (DNA): TGCGCCAGCAGCTACGGGAGGGGCGCTAATGAAAAACTGTTTTTT.